This note documents a single TCR beta chain sequence. This clonotype was seen more than once but under ten times. The antigen it binds to is not known. Base qualities are not recorded, but no much larger clone differs from it by a single base. This beta chain was picked up by a library intended for alpha chains and is off target, so its count carries little meaning. This entry comes from a study of spatial heterogeneity in lung cancer (dated by TCRdb to the late 2010s). Looking at the study overall: Beta-chain transcripts were consistently detected in greater numbers than alpha-chain transcripts, which likely reflected higher beta-chain transcript abundance. In the raw uncorrected reads, each unique combination of TCR and UMI appeared more than ten times on average. In non-small cell lung cancer, the study quantitatively compared TCR alpha and beta repertoires across several tumor regions, matched nontumor lung, and blood. The study linked features of the TCR repertoire to counts of nonsynonymous mutations, which were determined by whole-exome sequencing of tumor tissue. At surgery, both alpha and beta chains were TCR-sequenced in under 250 tumor regions, roughly 64 matched nontumor lung samples and just over 55 PBMC samples. Results the study describes overall, beyond this receptor: Confirming at a functional level the hypothesis that regional TCRs recognize regional mutations was considered to require additional single-cell paired TCR alpha and beta sequencing. Ubiquitous expanded tumor TCRs were detected in blood more often at tumor resection than at routine follow-up.

CDR1 and CDR2 are drawn from the germline V gene: SGHDN, FVKESK. The trim is 4 bases for V and 0 bases for J, with a gap of 11 bases between the germline ends. Spanning cysteine to phenylalanine, the CDR3 consists of 15 amino acids. The only DNA kept is the CDR3, 45 bases in frame from the first base. The time point label corresponds to: sample taken at primary tumor resection. TCR sequencing used whole RNA extracted from tumor and nontumor lung tissue, or from cryopreserved PBMC samples, without cell sorting. The donors were 72 patients from the lung TRACERx cohort who had early-stage, untreated non-small cell lung cancer. Only patients for whom sufficient RNA was available from at least two tumor regions were selected for TCR sequencing. Preparation of the library involved 5' RACE. For sequencing, a NextSeq 500 was employed. In the TCR library protocol, a unique molecular identifier was attached to each TCR cDNA molecule so that PCR and sequencing errors could be corrected. Turning to the authors' computational methods: TCR identification, UMI-based error correction and CDR3 extraction were all carried out with Decombinator tools. TCRs above a frequency of 2 per 1,000, corresponding to the top 1% of the tumor frequency distribution, were defined as expanded. Rényi diversity was computed with the R vegan package after subsampling each repertoire 100 times to 5,000 TCRs. CDR3 similarity networks were built from amino acid triplet string-kernel similarity, connecting CDR3s with pairwise similarity above 0.82. TCRdb cleaned the public reads at Q25 with fastp, built clones with MiXCR and kept in-frame beta chains. Rows with one shared CDR3 protein collapse into an entry with the most common genes and DNA. These V and J calls are TCRdb output, not the study's own analysis. The table for this sample lists thousands of distinct CDR3 sequences; 25% to 30% of them were counted only once. Of the sample, about 40% falls within the top ten clones.

The TCR comes from a female donor with early-stage non-small cell lung cancer. The sample was PBMCs, taken at surgery. The chain employs TRBV14 and TRBJ2-3; the D gene is unclear. CDR3 sequence: CASSRFTTSTDTQYF. The sequenced DNA is TGTGCCAGCAGCCGATTCACGACTAGCACAGATACGCAGTATTTT.